These T cell receptor beta chains were read from a single sample in a study of T-cell reconstitution after alpha-beta-depleted transplantation in children. TCRdb itself ran the PCR reads through MiXCR, one entry per CDR3 protein. The data hold 25,000 to 35,000 distinct CDR3 sequences, with 5.5% to 8% observed a single time. The sequencing here drew on peripheral blood, taken 60 days after TCRalphabeta/CD19-depleted stem cell transplant. These receptors all come from a child under two years old who had a stem cell transplant for acute myeloid leukemia, so the T cells may come from the graft donor. CDR3s include the opening cysteine and the closing phenylalanine or tryptophan. D genes are given only for firm matches. Clone size is not always given. Where it is, it says once, few, many or a class for expanded clones.

many,TRBV5-1,.,TRBJ2-5,CASSFRDPQETQYF,TGCGCCAGCAGCTTCCGGGACCCCCAAGAGACCCAGTACTTC
medium-sized,TRBV30,.,TRBJ1-1,CAWKTQGLEAFF,TGTGCCTGGAAAACACAGGGACTTGAAGCTTTCTTT
many,TRBV7-2,.,TRBJ2-7,CASSSGSVQYF,TGTGCCAGCAGCTCAGGGAGTGTGCAGTACTTC
.,TRBV7-2,.,TRBJ2-7,CASSLGTFYEQYF,TGTGCCAGCAGCTTGGGGACATTCTACGAGCAGTACTTC
many,TRBV25-1,.,TRBJ1-4,CASSEYERPWATNEKLFF,TGTGCCAGCAGTGAATATGAGAGGCCGTGGGCAACTAATGAAAAACTGTTTTTT
many,TRBV15,.,TRBJ2-4,CATSGPGAASNIQYF,TGTGCCACCAGCGGACCCGGAGCAGCGTCAAACATTCAGTACTTC
many,TRBV29-1,.,TRBJ2-4,CSVGTPLAKNIQYF,TGCAGCGTTGGGACTCCTTTAGCCAAAAACATTCAGTACTTC
many,TRBV6-5,TRBD1,TRBJ2-2,CASSYGQDTGELFF,TGTGCCAGCAGTTACGGACAGGACACCGGGGAGCTGTTTTTT
.,TRBV30,.,TRBJ1-4,CAWSIYGHSGHEKLFF,TGTGCCTGGAGTATCTACGGACATAGTGGACATGAAAAACTGTTTTTT
.,TRBV30,.,TRBJ1-1,CAWQGRMNTEAFF,TGTGCCTGGCAGGGGAGGATGAACACTGAAGCTTTCTTT
.,TRBV29-1,TRBD2,TRBJ2-1,CSVEYLAGGNEQFF,TGCAGCGTTGAATATTTAGCGGGGGGGAATGAGCAGTTCTTC
many,TRBV4-3,.,TRBJ2-1,CASSHSEGNEQFF,TGCGCCAGCAGCCACTCCGAAGGAAATGAGCAGTTCTTC
many,TRBV6-1,.,TRBJ2-3,CASSDKWDLAEDTQYF,TGTGCCAGCAGCGACAAGTGGGACCTGGCCGAAGATACGCAGTATTTT
many,TRBV7-9,.,TRBJ2-2,CATWNPGPRASGELFF,TGTGCCACCTGGAACCCCGGGCCCCGCGCTTCCGGGGAGCTGTTTTTT
.,TRBV5-1,.,TRBJ1-4,CASSSRGSEKLFF,TGCGCCAGCAGCTCCCGAGGATCCGAAAAACTGTTTTTT
many,TRBV29-1,.,TRBJ2-1,CSSVGRSSYNEQFF,TGCAGCTCCGTGGGCAGGAGCTCCTACAATGAGCAGTTCTTC
many,TRBV4-3,.,TRBJ1-5,CASSHDRDTRNQPQHF,TGCGCCAGCAGCCATGACCGGGACACCCGCAATCAGCCCCAGCATTTT
many,TRBV29-1,.,TRBJ2-7,CSVVGQSGEQYF,TGCAGCGTTGTGGGGCAGAGTGGCGAGCAGTACTTC
.,TRBV30,.,TRBJ2-5,CACRLEGQETQYF,TGTGCCTGCAGGTTAGAAGGGCAAGAGACCCAGTACTTC
many,TRBV9,TRBD2,TRBJ2-3,CASSVVPSGVTDTQYF,TGTGCCAGCAGCGTAGTCCCTAGCGGGGTAACAGATACGCAGTATTTT
many,TRBV5-4,TRBD1,TRBJ1-4,CASSLTGGASNEKLFF,TGTGCCAGCAGCTTGACAGGGGGCGCGAGTAATGAAAAACTGTTTTTT
many,TRBV29-1,.,TRBJ2-1,CSVPCGVLTHNEQFF,TGCAGCGTTCCTTGCGGGGTACTAACCCACAATGAGCAGTTCTTC
many,TRBV6-2/TRBV6-3,TRBD2,TRBJ2-2,CASSWTSGGAILGELFF,TGTGCCAGCAGTTGGACTAGCGGGGGGGCGATTCTCGGGGAGCTGTTTTTT
many,TRBV7-6,.,TRBJ2-3,CASSSLTDTQYF,TGTGCCAGCAGCTCACTCACAGATACGCAGTATTTT
many,TRBV15,.,TRBJ2-7,CATSRDRRTYEQYF,TGTGCCACCAGCAGAGATCGCAGAACCTACGAGCAGTACTTC
many,TRBV7-9,TRBD1,TRBJ2-6,CASSDRVGANVLTF,TGTGCCAGCAGCGACAGGGTTGGGGCCAACGTCCTGACTTTC
many,TRBV10-3,.,TRBJ2-1,CAINAGVSSYNEQFF,TGTGCCATCAATGCAGGGGTTAGCTCCTACAATGAGCAGTTCTTC
many,TRBV16,.,TRBJ1-6,CASSQSAHRAPSPLHF,TGTGCCAGCAGCCAATCCGCCCACAGGGCGCCTTCACCCCTCCACTTT
many,TRBV29-1,.,TRBJ2-4,CSVEGRADIQYF,TGCAGCGTTGAGGGCAGGGCGGACATTCAGTACTTC
many,TRBV15,TRBD1,TRBJ1-6,CATSPRDRVSPLHF,TGTGCCACCAGCCCCCGGGACAGGGTTTCACCCCTCCACTTT
many,TRBV27,.,TRBJ2-7,CATSQAEYYEQYF,TGTGCCACTTCCCAAGCTGAGTACTACGAGCAGTACTTC
many,TRBV5-5,.,TRBJ1-3,CASSAGTGGNTIYF,TGTGCCAGCAGCGCGGGGACTGGTGGAAACACCATATATTTT
.,TRBV3-1,TRBD2,TRBJ2-3,CAICSETSGRAFTDTQYF,TGTGCCATCTGTTCCGAGACTAGCGGGAGGGCTTTCACAGATACGCAGTATTTT
many,TRBV4-3,TRBD2,TRBJ2-3,CASSQGLAGLDTQYF,TGCGCCAGCAGCCAAGGACTAGCGGGCTTAGATACGCAGTATTTT
many,TRBV6-2/TRBV6-3,TRBD1,TRBJ2-2,CASSYSRDRAFTGELFF,TGTGCCAGCAGTTACTCGAGGGACAGGGCTTTCACCGGGGAGCTGTTTTTT
many,TRBV7-2,.,TRBJ1-1,CASSLATAPRTEAFF,TGTGCCAGCAGCTTAGCCACAGCCCCCAGGACTGAAGCTTTCTTT
many,TRBV6-5,.,TRBJ1-2,CASSYAGVNYGYTF,TGTGCCAGCAGTTACGCGGGGGTCAACTATGGCTACACCTTC
many,TRBV7-8,.,TRBJ2-7,CASSHPPGHFYEQYF,TGTGCCAGCAGTCACCCACCGGGACATTTCTACGAGCAGTACTTC
many,TRBV4-3,.,TRBJ1-2,CASSQDRFDYGYTF,TGCGCCAGCAGCCAAGACAGGTTTGACTATGGCTACACCTTC
many,TRBV5-1,.,TRBJ2-7,CANLLKKSRSYEQYF,TGCGCCAACTTACTAAAGAAGAGCAGGTCCTACGAGCAGTACTTC
many,TRBV14,.,TRBJ2-7,CASSQGFPGEQYF,TGTGCCAGCAGCCAAGGTTTTCCGGGCGAGCAGTACTTC
many,TRBV12-3/TRBV12-4,.,TRBJ2-7,CASSLHRTYEQYF,TGTGCCAGCAGTTTACACCGTACCTACGAGCAGTACTTC
many,TRBV10-3,TRBD2,TRBJ2-3,CAISERGGTSGVTQYF,TGTGCCATCAGTGAGCGCGGGGGGACTAGCGGGGTTACGCAGTATTTT
many,TRBV12-3/TRBV12-4,TRBD1,TRBJ1-4,CASSDPDRGLKLFF,TGTGCCAGCAGTGACCCGGACAGGGGGTTGAAACTGTTTTTT
many,TRBV29-1,.,TRBJ1-1,CSVGNVEAFF,TGCAGCGTTGGGAATGTTGAAGCTTTCTTT
many,TRBV12-3/TRBV12-4,TRBD1,TRBJ1-6,CASRRNDRGNSPLHF,TGTGCCAGCCGACGGAATGACAGGGGTAATTCACCCCTCCACTTT
many,TRBV5-5,.,TRBJ1-3,CASSGTTRSGNTIYF,TGTGCCAGCTCAGGGACAACCCGCTCTGGAAACACCATATATTTT
many,TRBV7-2,.,TRBJ2-3,CASSSVRRRTQYF,TGTGCCAGCAGCTCCGTCCGTCGAAGGACGCAGTATTTT
many,TRBV12-5,.,TRBJ1-4,CASGLTPEEKLFF,TGTGCTAGTGGTTTGACGCCTGAGGAAAAACTGTTTTTT
many,TRBV5-1,.,TRBJ2-7,CASSLDSFYSYEQYF,TGCGCCAGCAGCTTAGACAGCTTCTACTCCTACGAGCAGTACTTC
.,TRBV10-3,TRBD2,TRBJ2-7,CAISENGGVAGVSYEQYF,TGTGCCATCAGTGAAAACGGAGGGGTAGCGGGAGTCTCCTACGAGCAGTACTTC